This TCR beta chain is drawn from a study of cytomegalovirus exposure and HLA in healthy donors. Study observations and caveats: While the bulk of TCR sequences proved rare, some public TCRs turned up in many donors. Later analysis associated a missense DCLRE1C variant with TCR beta V- and J-gene trimming. Earlier results showed most TCR beta V segments being productive about 87% or about 30% of the time.

Unmatched junction bases numbered 8, after V lost 3 bases and J lost 7 bases. CDR3 length: 14 amino acids. CDR1 is MNHEY, CDR2 SMNVEV, per germline (reference sequence). This clone showed up just a few times. Its matching antigen is unknown. Primers for the PCR totalled 60 Vbeta and 13 Jbeta. Libraries were prepared by immunoSEQ multiplex PCR; TCRdb keeps only in-frame clonotypes and omits some of them. Among 150,000 to 200,000 clones listed, nearly 80% were seen once. The TCR originated in a woman aged 40-49 years in good health and CMV-seronegative. The chain uses TRBV27 and TRBJ2-7; 8 bases agree with TRBD2. Sequencing used PBMCs. The chain's CDR3 is CASSLVASGWEQYF. Written as DNA, the CDR3 is TGTGCCAGCAGTTTGGTGGCTAGCGGGTGGGAGCAGTACTTC.